This T cell receptor beta chain was recorded in a study of identical twins (dated by TCRdb to 2016 to 2017). For the wider study: To test whether fetal clonotypes persist, this study deep-sequenced TCR alpha and beta repertoires from monozygotic twins, from unrelated adults of various ages, and from cord blood. To rule out contamination, replicate twin experiments were performed at different times with different library preparation protocols.

About this clonotype itself: Its antigen remains undetermined. No much larger clone exists at a distance of one base, and base qualities are not known.

Only healthy Caucasian donors were included. The twin cohort consisted of three pairs of female monozygotic twins, all aged roughly 18 to 29 years. Peripheral blood mononuclear cells were used as the source from which RNA for TCR libraries was isolated. Library method: 5' RACE. The run used an Illumina HiSeq 2000. A universal primer binding site was introduced by template switching, and a unique molecular identifier was present in the final cDNA, enabling accurate counting of TCR cDNA molecules. Specific primers in the conserved constant-segment region were used to synthesize first-strand cDNA for TCR alpha and beta chains. To control for contamination, every cDNA library carried two barcodes: a SMART-Mk sample barcode plus Illumina barcodes. TruSeq adapter sequences along with Illumina sample barcodes were introduced in two successive PCR steps. The TCR alpha and beta cDNA libraries were sequenced on the Illumina HiSeq platform using custom primers. Per the source publication's procedure: Raw reads were processed with MiGEC to extract unique molecular identifiers, and MiXCR was used to determine CDR3 positions. Recombination models were inferred per individual with the repgenHMM and IGoR tools using an EM algorithm. The analysis of shared clonotypes was done with the tcR package in R, with sharing normalized by the product of cloneset sizes. Out-of-frame nonproductive sequences were analyzed to study raw recombination free of thymic and clonal selection effects. In-frame beta chains were kept once TCRdb had trimmed the public reads at Q25 with fastp and called clones with MiXCR. A single entry per CDR3 protein holds the most common genes and DNA from its merged rows. The V and J calls were determined by TCRdb, not by the authors. The sample yields 600,000 to 700,000 distinct CDR3 sequences; 20% to 25% were counted once. The ten largest account for approximately 4.5% of the sample.

V is clipped by 5 bases and J by 5 bases, and the sequence between their germline boundaries is 18 bases long. Counted from cysteine to phenylalanine, this CDR3 has 15 amino acids. The CDR3 DNA has 45 bases and is translated from base 1. Study-wide findings and limitations: Because the same donors could not be followed over many years, the conclusions depended on cross-sectional statistical analysis. In monozygotic twins, out-of-frame TCR alpha sharing was systematically underestimated by recombination models, although the models agreed with sharing between unrelated individuals. The excess sharing between twins in beta out-of-frame sequences was weaker because fewer shared sequences reduced the signal-to-noise ratio. Invariant T cells such as MAIT and iNKT could partly confound zero-insertion analyses, although diverse VJ usage argued against such confounding for most clonotypes. Abundant cord blood beta clonotypes carried fewer insertions; young adult naive repertoires showed a weaker similar trend, while memory repertoires showed none. Out-of-frame TCR alpha sequences shared between twins showed an excess of low generation-probability sequences compared with coincidental sharing between unrelated individuals.

These data also formed part of another study, on T cells expressing NK-cell markers. In that second paper, the authors write: Eight donors provided sorted CD3+CD56+NKG2C+, CD3+CD56+NKG2C- and CD3+CD56-NKG2C+ T-cell subsets, whose TCR beta-chain repertoires were profiled. Seven of the eight sequenced donors were HCMV-seropositive and one was HCMV-seronegative. To restrict sorting to alphabetaTCR-expressing T cells, an anti-gammadeltaTCR antibody was added in several experiments. In several donors, the dominant CD3+CD56+NKG2C+ clonotypes were among the top 10 CD8+ clonotypes and accounted for roughly 1.0-8% of CD8+ T cells. Those dominant clonotypes were again the most abundant among CD3+CD56-NKG2C+ cells in a few donors, at about 25-65%. It remained unclear whether the expanded NKG2C-expressing T cell clones were specific for HCMV antigens. The eight sequenced donors were randomly selected healthy volunteers, three men and five women. HCMV serostatus was determined by detecting HCMV-specific IgG in serum with a commercial ELISA kit. For more than five donors, bulk peripheral blood T-cell repertoires were additionally sequenced from unsorted PBMC. Reads were demultiplexed and grouped by UMI with MIGEC, and clonotypes were assembled and quantified with MiTCR. Only TCR cDNA sequences supported by at least two reads were kept to exclude erroneous sequences. The tcR package was used for downstream repertoire analysis, and clonotypes were matched across fractions by CDR3 nucleotide sequence plus V segment. Antigen specificity was annotated against VDJdb with VDJmatch, allowing one amino acid substitution in CDR3.

The specimen was PBMCs. Recombination connected TRBV12-3 or TRBV12-4 to TRBJ2-5; no D gene can be assigned with confidence. This receptor was obtained from a woman aged 18-29 years in good health. Read as DNA, the sequence is TGTGCCAGCAGTGACGGCTCAGTGCTCGCGGAGACCCAGTACTTC. The translation is CASSDGSVLAETQYF.